This T cell receptor (beta chain) stems from a study of blood T cells in healthy people across ages. Study outcomes and limitations: With donor CMV status unknown, expanded clonotype changes were possibly confounded.

Unmatched junction bases numbered 13, after V lost 6 bases and J lost 5 bases. The germline CDR1 and CDR2 sequences are MNHNS and SASEGT. This CDR3 has 17 residues. This clonotype appeared a few times. The antigen remains undetermined. The second PCR ran about 6 to 12 cycles with a sample-barcoded 5' primer and J-beta primers. In TCRdb, the 5' RACE reads were re-called with MiXCR into one record per CDR3 protein. The profile covers about 1.6 million distinct CDR3 sequences, with around 36% appearing a single time and around 11% taken by the ten largest. The sequencing sample was made of blood. This clonotype originated in a woman in her thirties in good health. The rearrangement uses TRBV6-1 and TRBJ2-3, with 11 bases matching TRBD2. In DNA form, the CDR3 reads TGTGCCAGCAGCCTACGCTCACTAGCGGGAGAGGTAGATACGCAGTATTTT. The encoded protein is CASSLRSLAGEVDTQYF.